Each of the 4 T cell receptor beta chains below was sequenced from the same sample in a study of blood T cell repertoires in COVID-19. Data came from immunoSEQ multiplex PCR; TCRdb stores just in-frame clones and leaves some out. The table records about 140,000 clones, 70% to 90% of them present only once. The sample comprised peripheral blood. Every receptor here comes from a human donor in a cohort sampled during active COVID-19.

The CDR3 coding sequence is TGCGCCAGCAGCCAAGATCTCCCCAGTAACTATGGCTACACCTTC. This encodes CASSQDLPSNYGYTF. V is TRBV4-3 and J is TRBJ1-2; D not resolved. Trimming cost V 0 bases and J 1 base, with 9 bases left between them. CDR3 length equals 15 residues. Germline-derived CDR1 and CDR2 are LGHNA and YSLEER.

This sequence joins TRBV6-2 or TRBV6-3 and TRBJ1-2, with TRBD1 matching 8 bases. The trim removed 5 bases at V and 8 bases at J, leaving 7 bases unmatched. The CDR3 extends over 13 amino acids. Per the germline V gene, CDR1 is MNHEY and CDR2 is SVGEGT. CDR3 in amino acids: CASSDTGGGGYTF. CDR3 in DNA: TGTGCCAGCAGTGATACAGGGGGAGGCGGCTACACCTTC.

This rearrangement joins TRBV7-9 to TRBJ2-5; TRBD1 matches at 9 bases. CDR3 length: 14 residues. Per germline, CDR1 SEHNR and CDR2 FQNEAQ (reference sequence). V shed 5 bases, J shed 5 bases, and the junction held 6 bases outside the gene matches. The CDR3 reads CASSSTGGGETQYF. In nucleotides, the CDR3 is TGTGCCAGCAGCAGTACAGGGGGCGGGGAGACCCAGTACTTC. Together with reference TRBV7-9 and TRBJ2-5, the CDR3 gives the full variable domain: DTGVSQNPRHKITKRGQNVTFRCDPISEHNRLYWYRQTLGQGPEFLTYFQNEAQLEKSRLLSDRFSAERPKGSFSTLEIQRTEQGDSAMYLCASSSTGGGETQYFGPGTRLLVL.

The chain has TRBV13 and TRBJ2-5; the match to TRBD2 covers 9 bases. The CDR3 loop spans 15 amino acids. J lost 5 bases, V lost 0 bases, and 4 bases had no gene match. Germline CDR1 is PRHDT and CDR2 is FYEKMQ (reference sequence). CDR3 sequence: CASSLGRGGRETQYF. The CDR3 DNA reads as TGTGCCAGCAGCTTAGGGCGGGGGGGCCGTGAGACCCAGTACTTC.